The clone carrying this TCR beta chain showed up just once. The data were taken from a study of blood T cell repertoires in COVID-19. In the study overall: The United States, Italy and Spain provided the acute and convalescent COVID-19 samples.

In the source study's methods: Reference gene primers were amplified, and this amplification served to estimate nucleated cell counts. Assay used: immunoSEQ multiplex PCR; TCRdb lists only in-frame clones, some missing. V and J calls and clone size are as listed in that table; D and trimming were resolved from the DNA. The table has 90,000 to 140,000 clones, around 74% seen once; the top ten hold roughly a fifth. J was trimmed by 5 bases and V by 5 bases; bases with no gene match: 4. The length of the CDR3 is 13 residues. The sample consisted of peripheral blood. The TCR was taken from a woman between 65 and 79 years old with acute or convalescent COVID-19. The rearrangement joins TRBV12-3 or TRBV12-4 to TRBJ1-1, with 8 bases aligning to TRBD1. The CDR3 is CASSRTGGTEAFF. Written as DNA, the CDR3 is TGTGCCAGCAGTAGAACAGGGGGGACTGAAGCTTTCTTT.